The 27 T cell receptor beta chains given below trace back to one sample, sequenced in a study of T cells after yellow fever vaccination. From the 5' RACE reads, TCRdb called clonotypes with MiXCR, one entry per CDR3 protein. The sample consists of some 340,000 distinct CDR3 sequences, about 10% of them appearing once. The starting material was CD4+ T cells sorted from PBMCs, obtained 45 days after the yellow fever booster vaccination. These receptors were taken from a young man who received the YFV17D yellow fever vaccine.

This clonotype was picked up many times. V usage is TRBV28 and J usage is TRBJ2-5; D is unclear. The CDR3 spans 12 residues. V was shortened by 4 bases and J by 11 bases, with 14 bases between the two germline ends. The germline gives CDR1 MDHEN, CDR2 SYDVKM. This CDR3 is CASSSAGEIQYF. In nucleotides, the CDR3 is TGTGCCAGCAGTTCCGCCGGAGAAATACAGTACTTC.

The chain is built from TRBV19 and TRBJ2-3; 7 bases are shared with TRBD1. The J segment lost 1 base and the V segment lost 9 bases, leaving 10 bases of the junction unmatched. This CDR3 spans 15 amino acids. Germline loops: CDR1 LNHDA, CDR2 SQIVND (reference sequence). The CDR3 region has the DNA TGTGCCAGCCTTCAAAGGGACAGCCGCACAGATACGCAGTATTTT. Translating gives CASLQRDSRTDTQYF.

This chain connects TRBV20-1 to TRBJ1-1, with no clear D. The germline gives CDR1 DFQATT, CDR2 SNEGSKA (reference sequence). This CDR3 comprises 15 residues. V was shortened by 6 bases and J by 4 bases, with 21 bases between the two germline ends. CDR3 amino acids: CSARIRGVLGTEAFF. The DNA of the CDR3 is TGCAGTGCCCGGATACGCGGGGTCTTGGGCACTGAAGCTTTCTTT.

This clonotype was seen ten or more times. V and J are TRBV7-8 and TRBJ2-6; a possible D gene is TRBD2 (6 bases). The CDR3 consists of 13 residues. Trimming stripped 5 bases from V and 10 bases from J, with 12 bases between. Looked up from germline, CDR1 is SGHVS and CDR2 is FQNEAQ. The CDR3 DNA follows: TGTGCCAGCAGCGGGCGGGACGTTAACGTCCTGACTTTC. It translates to CASSGRDVNVLTF.

The V gene is TRBV7-2, the J gene TRBJ2-4; D may be TRBD1 (6 bases). Germline-derived CDR1 and CDR2 are SGHTA and FQGNSA. V lost 4 bases and J lost 6, with 16 bases in between. The CDR3 length is 15 residues. CDR3 bases: TGTGCCAGCAGCTCACAGACAGGCAACTCAAACATTCAGTACTTC. It codes for CASSSQTGNSNIQYF.

The chain recombines TRBV7-9 with TRBJ1-2; unclear D gene. This CDR3 comprises 13 residues. Trimming stripped 8 bases from V and 6 bases from J, with 16 bases between. Germline CDR1 is SEHNR and CDR2 is FQNEAQ (reference sequence). The DNA of the CDR3 is TGTGCCAGCCGAAACGTGGGCTTCGATGGCTACACCTTC. This translates into CASRNVGFDGYTF. The variable domain in full, with the rest retrieved from reference TRBV7-9 and TRBJ1-2, is DTGVSQNPRHKITKRGQNVTFRCDPISEHNRLYWYRQTLGQGPEFLTYFQNEAQLEKSRLLSDRFSAERPKGSFSTLEIQRTEQGDSAMYLCASRNVGFDGYTFGSGTRLTVV.

A few counts support this clonotype. This chain joins TRBV9 and TRBJ1-2; 8 positions agree with TRBD1. CDR1 is SGDLS and CDR2 is YYNGEE in the germline V gene. The CDR3 consists of 14 residues. The V and J ends lost 4 bases and 3 bases, in that order; junction bases with no gene match: 5. Here the CDR3 reads CASSTTGGDYGYTF. The CDR3 DNA is TGTGCCAGCAGCACCACAGGGGGGGACTATGGCTACACCTTC.

This clonotype was recorded many times. The chain employs TRBV7-2 and TRBJ2-5; TRBD2 might be the D (5 bases). Trimming pared 3 bases from V and 2 bases from J, leaving 7 bases between. The V gene's germline CDR1 is SGHTA and CDR2 FQGNSA. The CDR3 consists of 13 residues. CDR3 amino acids: CASSLGAQETQYF. DNA of the CDR3: TGTGCCAGCAGCTTGGGAGCTCAAGAGACCCAGTACTTC.

This clonotype was detected a few times. The chain couples TRBV2 to TRBJ2-2; the match to TRBD2 covers 11 bases. V was pared by 8 bases and J by 7 bases, with 9 bases of the junction left unmatched. From germline, CDR1 is SNHLY and CDR2 FYNNEI. This CDR3 spans 15 amino acids. The CDR3 protein is CASQASGGRGGELFF. CDR3 DNA: TGTGCCAGCCAGGCTAGCGGGGGGCGCGGCGGGGAGCTGTTTTTT. Combining the CDR3 with reference TRBV2 and TRBJ2-2 gives the whole variable domain EPEVTQTPSHQVTQMGQEVILRCVPISNHLYFYWYRQILGQKVEFLVSFYNNEISEKSEIFDDQFSVERPDGSNFTLKIRSTKLEDSAMYFCASQASGGRGGELFFGEGSRLTVL.

The chain employs TRBV2 and TRBJ2-7; 11 bases align to TRBD2. Trimming took 6 bases from V and 6 from J; bases not matched to a gene: 16. This CDR3 contains 17 residues. Germline-derived CDR1 and CDR2 are SNHLY and FYNNEI. The CDR3 DNA sequence: TGTGCCAGCAGATATAGCGGGGGGGCCTCTTCGTCTGGCGAGCAGTACGTC. Translating it yields CASRYSGGASSSGEQYV.

The gene calls are TRBV10-3 and TRBJ2-7, with D tentatively TRBD1 (5 bases). Germline CDR1 ENHRY, CDR2 SYGVKD. V gave up 2 bases and J gave up 7 bases, with 6 bases separating them. The CDR3 is 11 amino acids. The CDR3: CAISEAGEQYF. DNA for the CDR3: TGTGCCATCAGTGAGGCAGGGGAGCAGTACTTC.

The rearrangement uses TRBV6-1 and TRBJ1-1; TRBD1 is a possible D gene (5 bases). V was shortened by 5 bases and J by 4 bases, with 11 bases between the two germline ends. The CDR3 loop spans 13 amino acids. Germline CDR1 is MNHNS and CDR2 is SASEGT. CDR3 nucleotide sequence: TGTGCCAGCAGTCCCGGGGCTGGCACTGAAGCTTTCTTT. Amino acid sequence: CASSPGAGTEAFF.

This rearrangement joins TRBV2 to TRBJ1-1, with D perhaps matching TRBD1 (6 bases). The CDR3 totals 13 residues. The germline gives CDR1 SNHLY, CDR2 FYNNEI. Trimming shortened V by 8 bases and J by 8 bases, and 18 bases separated the two germline ends. The chain's CDR3 is CASGRGALLEAFF. CDR3 sequence (DNA): TGTGCCAGCGGACGGGGGGCGCTTCTCGAAGCTTTCTTT.

The chain couples TRBV29-1 to TRBJ1-1; no reliable D call. Germline CDR1 and CDR2: SQVTM and ANQGSEA. The V end lost 3 bases, the J end lost 1 base, and 9 bases lay between the germline ends. CDR3 length equals 13 residues. This CDR3 reads CSVEGRQNTEAFF. DNA for the CDR3: TGCAGCGTTGAGGGCAGGCAGAACACTGAAGCTTTCTTT.

This clonotype was found many times. The V call is TRBV7-2, the J call TRBJ2-3, with D possibly TRBD1 on 5 matching bases. V lost 6 bases, J lost 6 bases, and 10 bases lay in between. This CDR3 has 12 residues. The germline gives CDR1 SGHTA, CDR2 FQGNSA. The CDR3 DNA sequence: TGTGCCAGCAGTCCCTCAGGGGATACGCAGTATTTT. This encodes CASSPSGDTQYF.

This clonotype was seen only a few times. The chain combines TRBV3-1 with TRBJ2-4; D not certain. The germline gives CDR1 LGHDT, CDR2 YNNKEL (reference sequence). The CDR3 has 16 amino acids. Trimming removed 2 bases from V and 1 base from J, with 12 bases in between. The CDR3 loop reads CASSQWQNDAKNIQYF. The CDR3 nucleotides are TGTGCCAGCAGCCAATGGCAGAATGACGCCAAAAACATTCAGTACTTC.

This clonotype was counted ten times or more. V and J are TRBV7-3 and TRBJ2-5, with D possibly matching TRBD2 (5 bases). This CDR3 has 15 amino acids. Germline loops: CDR1 SGHTA, CDR2 FQGTGA. Trimming pared 0 bases from V and 5 bases from J, leaving 13 bases between. CDR3 sequence (DNA): TGTGCCAGCAGCTTAACTCCGGGGATGGGGGAGACCCAGTACTTC. It codes for CASSLTPGMGETQYF.

This clonotype has just a few counts. V gene TRBV5-1 combines with J gene TRBJ1-3, with unresolved D. CDR1 and CDR2 (germline): SGHRS, YFSETQ. The CDR3 has 16 amino acids. The V end was cut by 7 bases, the J end by 0 bases, with 17 bases between. The DNA for the CDR3 is TGCGCCAGCCGCTCCGCCCCGGCAAGCTCTGGAAACACCATATATTTT. The encoded protein is CASRSAPASSGNTIYF. Drawing the rest from reference TRBV5-1 and TRBJ1-3, the complete variable domain is KAGVTQTPRYLIKTRGQQVTLSCSPISGHRSVSWYQQTPGQGLQFLFEYFSETQRNKGNFPGRFSGRQFSNSRSEMNVSTLELGDSALYLCASRSAPASSGNTIYFGEGSWLTVV.

There are a few counts of this clonotype. The chain carries TRBV12-3 or TRBV12-4 and TRBJ1-4, with D perhaps TRBD1 (6 bases). The CDR3 has 14 residues. Trimming stripped 5 bases from V and 8 bases from J, with 15 bases between. The CDR3, as DNA: TGTGCCAGCAGTCTAACAGGGTTCGAGGAAAAACTGTTTTTT. Translated: CASSLTGFEEKLFF.

This clonotype was observed a few times. The chain recombines TRBV18 with TRBJ2-1, with TRBD2 matching 7 bases. This CDR3 has 15 amino acids. Germline V gene data show CDR1 as KGHSH and CDR2 as LQKENI. J gave up 8 bases and V 8 bases, and 15 bases lay outside the gene matches. In nucleotides, the CDR3 is TGTGCCAGCGCCCCATCTAGCGGTGCCCGGGATGAGCAGTTCTTC. As protein: CASAPSSGARDEQFF.

This clonotype was found a few times. DNA for the CDR3: TGTGCCAGCAGCTTACAGCGGGGGGGCAATGAGCAGTTCTTC. It translates to CASSLQRGGNEQFF. This chain links TRBV11-2 with TRBJ2-1; 10 nucleotides line up with TRBD2. Germline V lookup: CDR1 SGHAT, CDR2 FQNNGV. This CDR3 region has 14 residues. The V gene end was trimmed by 2 bases and the J gene end by 6 bases; junction bases not matched to a gene: 1.

The chain recombines TRBV11-2 with TRBJ2-5; D may be TRBD2 (5 bases). V lost 5 bases and J lost 7, with 17 bases in between. The germline CDR1 and CDR2 sequences are SGHAT and FQNNGV. The CDR3 length is 14 residues. DNA of the CDR3: TGTGCCAGCAGCGTAAGGACTCAAAGGGCGACCCAGTACTTC. Its protein product is CASSVRTQRATQYF. The entire variable domain, with the rest obtained from reference TRBV11-2 and TRBJ2-5, is as follows: EAGVAQSPRYKIIEKRQSVAFWCNPISGHATLYWYQQILGQGPKLLIQFQNNGVVDDSQLPKDRFSAERLKGVDSTLKIQPAKLEDSAVYLCASSVRTQRATQYFGPGTRLLVL.

Notes on this clonotype: A much more abundant neighbour one base away suggests this may be a read error. The CDR3 sequence: CASSFHNEQFF. The CDR3 DNA reads TGTGCCAGCAGTTTTCACAATGAGCAGTTCTTC. The chain links TRBV12-3 or TRBV12-4 to TRBJ2-1; no definite D call. The CDR3 loop spans 11 amino acids. Deletions cut 3 bases from V and 5 bases from J, with 2 bases between.

This clonotype occurred many times. This chain joins TRBV7-2 and TRBJ2-3; D not certain. V was clipped by 5 bases and J by 5 bases, with 8 bases between them. The germline V gene encodes CDR1 SGHTA and CDR2 FQGNSA. This CDR3 spans 12 amino acids. CDR3 nucleotide sequence: TGTGCCAGCAGCCATACCAGAGATACGCAGTATTTT. It codes for CASSHTRDTQYF.

The chain is built from TRBV20-1 and TRBJ1-4; D not resolved. V lost 6 bases, J lost 0 bases, and 14 bases lay in between. The germline gives CDR1 DFQATT, CDR2 SNEGSKA (reference sequence). The CDR3 sequence is 15 residues long. CDR3 amino acids: CSAAPSGSTNEKLFF. The CDR3 DNA is TGCAGTGCCGCCCCCTCCGGCTCAACTAATGAAAAACTGTTTTTT.

In this sample, this clonotype turned up many times. The chain employs TRBV5-6 and TRBJ1-5; 7 nucleotides match TRBD1. V gave up 4 bases and J gave up 7 bases; unmatched junction bases: 8. The CDR3 has 14 amino acids. Per the germline V gene, CDR1 is SGHDT and CDR2 is YYEEEE. Written as DNA, the CDR3 is TGTGCCAGCAGCCAGGGGGGGAGCGGGCAGCCCCAGCATTTT. Translated, it gives CASSQGGSGQPQHF.

This clonotype occurred a few times. The CDR3 here is CASTDAGGRYQETQYF. CDR3 sequence (DNA): TGTGCCAGCACCGATGCAGGGGGGAGGTACCAAGAGACCCAGTACTTC. The gene calls are TRBV6-1 and TRBJ2-5; the D gene is possibly TRBD1 (7 bases). Trimming took 7 bases from V and 0 from J, leaving 18 bases between them. Germline-derived CDR1 and CDR2 are MNHNS and SASEGT. This CDR3 has 16 amino acids.